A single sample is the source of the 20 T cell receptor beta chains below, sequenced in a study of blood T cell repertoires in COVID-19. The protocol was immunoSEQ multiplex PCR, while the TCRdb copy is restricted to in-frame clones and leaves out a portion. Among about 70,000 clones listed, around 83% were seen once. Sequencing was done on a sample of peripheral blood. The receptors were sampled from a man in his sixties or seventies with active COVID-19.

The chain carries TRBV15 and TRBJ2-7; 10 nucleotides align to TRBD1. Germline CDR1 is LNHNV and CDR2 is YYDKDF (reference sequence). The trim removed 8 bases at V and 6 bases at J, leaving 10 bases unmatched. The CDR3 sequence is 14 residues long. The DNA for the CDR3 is TGTGCCACCGCAAGGGACAGGGGAGCGCGCGAGCAGTACTTC. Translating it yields CATARDRGAREQYF.

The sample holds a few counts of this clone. The CDR3: CASSTPRRGNTEAFF. DNA of the CDR3: TGTGCCAGTAGTACCCCCCGACGGGGGAACACTGAAGCTTTCTTT. The rearrangement uses TRBV19 and TRBJ1-1; D remains ambiguous. CDR1 is LNHDA and CDR2 is SQIVND in the germline V gene (reference sequence). Trimming removed 4 bases at V and 1 base at J, with 13 bases between. This CDR3 is built from 15 residues.

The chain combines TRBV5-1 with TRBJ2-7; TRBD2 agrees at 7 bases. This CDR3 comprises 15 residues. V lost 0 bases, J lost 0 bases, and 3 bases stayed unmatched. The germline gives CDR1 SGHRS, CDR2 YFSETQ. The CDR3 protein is CASSLGPGGSYEQYF. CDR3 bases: TGCGCCAGCAGCTTGGGCCCGGGGGGCTCCTACGAGCAGTACTTC. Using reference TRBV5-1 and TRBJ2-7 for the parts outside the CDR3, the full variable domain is KAGVTQTPRYLIKTRGQQVTLSCSPISGHRSVSWYQQTPGQGLQFLFEYFSETQRNKGNFPGRFSGRQFSNSRSEMNVSTLELGDSALYLCASSLGPGGSYEQYFGPGTRLTVT.

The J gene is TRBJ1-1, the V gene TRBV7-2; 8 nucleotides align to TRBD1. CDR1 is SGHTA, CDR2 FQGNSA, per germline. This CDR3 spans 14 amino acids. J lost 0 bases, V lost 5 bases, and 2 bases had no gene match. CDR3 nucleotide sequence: TGTGCCAGCAGCAAGGACAGGGTGAACACTGAAGCTTTCTTT. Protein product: CASSKDRVNTEAFF.

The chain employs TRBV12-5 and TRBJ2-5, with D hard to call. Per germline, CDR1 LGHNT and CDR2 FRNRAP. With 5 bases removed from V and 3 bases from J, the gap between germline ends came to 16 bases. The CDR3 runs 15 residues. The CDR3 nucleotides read TGTGCTAGTGGTAACAGCCGACCTTTCAAAGAGACCCAGTACTTC. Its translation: CASGNSRPFKETQYF. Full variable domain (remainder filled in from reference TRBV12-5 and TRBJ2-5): DARVTQTPRHKVTEMGQEVTMRCQPILGHNTVFWYRQTMMQGLELLAYFRNRAPLDDSGMPKDRFSAEMPDATLATLKIQPSEPRDSAVYFCASGNSRPFKETQYFGPGTRLLVL.

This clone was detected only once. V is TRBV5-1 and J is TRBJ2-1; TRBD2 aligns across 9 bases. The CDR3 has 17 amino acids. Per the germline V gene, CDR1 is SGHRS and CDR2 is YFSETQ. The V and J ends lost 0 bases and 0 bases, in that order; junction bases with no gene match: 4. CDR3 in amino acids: CASSLVASGNSYNEQFF. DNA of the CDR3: TGCGCCAGCAGCTTGGTGGCTAGCGGGAACTCCTACAATGAGCAGTTCTTC.

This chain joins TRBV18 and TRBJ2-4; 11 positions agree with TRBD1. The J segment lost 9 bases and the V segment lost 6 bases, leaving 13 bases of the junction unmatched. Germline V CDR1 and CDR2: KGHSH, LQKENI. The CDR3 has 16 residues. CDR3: CASSTPPGQGGVIQYF. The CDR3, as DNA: TGTGCCAGCTCTACCCCCCCGGGACAGGGGGGCGTCATTCAGTACTTC.

CDR3 loop: CASPSGPTPNEQFF. As DNA, the CDR3 is TGTGCCAGCCCTAGCGGGCCCACCCCTAATGAGCAGTTCTTC. This chain uses TRBV28 with TRBJ2-1; TRBD2 matches 8 bases. After removal of 8 bases from V and 7 bases from J, the junction contained 10 bases not matched to a gene. CDR3 size: 14 residues. From germline, CDR1 is MDHEN and CDR2 SYDVKM. Full variable domain (rest looked up from reference TRBV28 and TRBJ2-1): DVKVTQSSRYLVKRTGEKVFLECVQDMDHENMFWYRQDPGLGLRLIYFSYDVKMKEKGDIPEGYSVSREKKERFSLILESASTNQTSMYLCASPSGPTPNEQFFGPGTRLTVL.

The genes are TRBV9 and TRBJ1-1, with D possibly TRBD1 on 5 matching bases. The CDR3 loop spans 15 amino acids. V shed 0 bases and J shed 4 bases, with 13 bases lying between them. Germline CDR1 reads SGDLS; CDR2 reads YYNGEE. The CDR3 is CASSVGGVVGTEAFF. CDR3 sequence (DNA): TGTGCCAGCAGCGTAGGGGGCGTGGTGGGCACTGAAGCTTTCTTT.

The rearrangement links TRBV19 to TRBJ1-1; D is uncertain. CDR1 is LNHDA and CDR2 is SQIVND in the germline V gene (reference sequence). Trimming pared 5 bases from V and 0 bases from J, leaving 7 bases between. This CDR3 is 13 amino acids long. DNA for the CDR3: TGTGCCAGTAGTGTACAGATGAACACTGAAGCTTTCTTT. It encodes CASSVQMNTEAFF.

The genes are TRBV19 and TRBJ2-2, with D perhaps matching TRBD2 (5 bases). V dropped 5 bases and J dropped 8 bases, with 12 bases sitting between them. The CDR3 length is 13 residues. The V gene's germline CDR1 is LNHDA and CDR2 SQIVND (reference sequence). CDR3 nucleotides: TGTGCCAGTAGTGCCGACTCGGGAGGGGAGCTGTTTTTT. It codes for CASSADSGGELFF.

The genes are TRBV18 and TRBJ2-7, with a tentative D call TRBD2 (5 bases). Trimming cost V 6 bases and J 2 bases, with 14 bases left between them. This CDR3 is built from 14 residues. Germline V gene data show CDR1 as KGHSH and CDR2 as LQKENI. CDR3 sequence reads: CASSGSAGTYEQYF. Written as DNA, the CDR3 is TGTGCCAGCTCCGGTAGCGCCGGGACCTACGAGCAGTACTTC.

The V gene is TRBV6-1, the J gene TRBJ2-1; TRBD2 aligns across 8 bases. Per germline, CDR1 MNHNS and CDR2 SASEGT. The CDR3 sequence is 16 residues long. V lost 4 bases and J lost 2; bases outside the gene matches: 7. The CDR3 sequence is CASSAELAEPYNEQFF. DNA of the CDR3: TGTGCCAGCAGTGCAGAACTAGCGGAGCCCTACAATGAGCAGTTCTTC.

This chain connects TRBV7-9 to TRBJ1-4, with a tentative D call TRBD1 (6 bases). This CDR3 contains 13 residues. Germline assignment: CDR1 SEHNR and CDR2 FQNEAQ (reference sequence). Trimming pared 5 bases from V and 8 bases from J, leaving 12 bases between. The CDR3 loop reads CASSARTVEKLFF. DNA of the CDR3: TGTGCCAGCAGCGCCCGGACAGTAGAAAAACTGTTTTTT.

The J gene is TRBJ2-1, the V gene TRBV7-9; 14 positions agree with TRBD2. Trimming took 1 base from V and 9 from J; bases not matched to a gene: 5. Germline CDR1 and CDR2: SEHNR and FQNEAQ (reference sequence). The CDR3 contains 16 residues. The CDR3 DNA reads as TGTGCCAGCAGCTTAGGACTAGCGGGAGGGCCTGTTGAGCAGTTCTTC. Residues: CASSLGLAGGPVEQFF.

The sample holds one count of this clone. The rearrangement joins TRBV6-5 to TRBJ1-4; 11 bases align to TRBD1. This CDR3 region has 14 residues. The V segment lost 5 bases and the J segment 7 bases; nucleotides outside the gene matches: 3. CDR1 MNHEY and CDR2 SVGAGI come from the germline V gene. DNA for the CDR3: TGTGCCAGCAGTCACGGGACAGGGGGTGAAAAACTGTTTTTT. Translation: CASSHGTGGEKLFF.

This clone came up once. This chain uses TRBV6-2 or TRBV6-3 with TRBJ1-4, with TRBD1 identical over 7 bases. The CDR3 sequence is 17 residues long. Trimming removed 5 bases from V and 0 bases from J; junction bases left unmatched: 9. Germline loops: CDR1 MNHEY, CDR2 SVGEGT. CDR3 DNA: TGTGCCAGCAGTCTCGACAGGGTTGCCGCAACTAATGAAAAACTGTTTTTT. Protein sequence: CASSLDRVAATNEKLFF.

CDR3 amino acids: CASSSGIPSYEQYF. CDR3 DNA sequence: TGTGCCAGCAGCTCCGGTATTCCATCCTACGAGCAGTACTTC. The chain uses TRBV5-4 and TRBJ2-7, with no clear D. CDR3 length: 14 amino acids. The germline gives CDR1 SGHNT, CDR2 YYREEE (reference sequence). V was cut by 3 bases and J by 1 base, with 11 bases left in between.

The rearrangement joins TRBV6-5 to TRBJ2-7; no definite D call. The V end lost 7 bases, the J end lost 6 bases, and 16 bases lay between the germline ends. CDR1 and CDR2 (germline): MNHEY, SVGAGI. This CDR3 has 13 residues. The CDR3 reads CASTPTHAGEQYF. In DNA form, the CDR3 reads TGTGCCAGCACCCCGACCCATGCAGGCGAGCAGTACTTC.

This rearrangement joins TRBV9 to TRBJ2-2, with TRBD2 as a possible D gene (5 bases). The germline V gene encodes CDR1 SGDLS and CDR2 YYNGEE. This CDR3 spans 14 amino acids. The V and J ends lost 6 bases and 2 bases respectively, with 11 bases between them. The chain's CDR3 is CASTRRANTGELFF. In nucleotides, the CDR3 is TGTGCCAGCACCCGGCGGGCAAACACCGGGGAGCTGTTTTTT.